A single sample gave rise to the 5 T cell receptor beta chains below, sequenced in a study of blood T cells in healthy people across ages. With a J-beta primer mix and a sample-barcoded 5' primer, a second PCR ran about 7 to 11 cycles. Each CDR3 protein gets one entry after TCRdb re-called the 5' RACE reads with MiXCR. The table has about 1.1 million distinct CDR3 sequences, 30% to 40% seen once. Sequenced sample: blood. These receptors came from a man between 18 and 29 years old in good health.

This clonotype was observed a few times. The V call is TRBV20-1, the J call TRBJ2-1; D tentatively fits TRBD1 or TRBD2 (5 bases each). V lost 6 bases and J 4 bases, leaving 19 bases between the germline ends. The CDR3 spans 15 residues. Germline CDR1 reads DFQATT; CDR2 reads SNEGSKA (reference sequence). The CDR3 bases are TGCAGTGCCCCCGGTGGGACCCTGGCATACAATGAGCAGTTCTTC. Translating gives CSAPGGTLAYNEQFF.

V is TRBV27 and J is TRBJ1-2, with D tentatively TRBD1 (5 bases). Germline values: CDR1 MNHEY, CDR2 SMNVEV (reference sequence). CDR3 size: 17 residues. The V and J ends lost 0 bases and 2 bases respectively, with 16 bases between them. CDR3 nucleotides: TGTGCCAGCAGTTTATCGCCGACAGCTGGGGTAAACTATGGCTACACCTTC. Translated: CASSLSPTAGVNYGYTF.

This clonotype was seen a handful of times. The J gene is TRBJ1-5, the V gene TRBV28; TRBD1 matches 8 bases. Trimming at V came to 6 bases and at J to 7 bases, leaving 11 bases not matched to a gene. Per germline, CDR1 MDHEN and CDR2 SYDVKM. The CDR3 is made up of 15 amino acids. CDR3 sequence (DNA): TGTGCCAGCAGCCCTGGACAGGGAAGAGGACAGCCCCAGCATTTT. This gives the protein CASSPGQGRGQPQHF.

The chain carries TRBV29-1 and TRBJ1-2; D uncertain. The CDR3 spans 9 residues. V was pared by 5 bases and J by 8 bases, with 6 bases between. The germline V gene has CDR1 SQVTM and CDR2 ANQGSEA. CDR3: CSVLEGYTF. DNA of the CDR3: TGCAGCGTTCTGGAGGGCTACACCTTC.

J is TRBJ2-5 and V is TRBV7-2; perhaps TRBD1 as D (5 bases). Germline V gene sequence: CDR1 SGHTA, CDR2 FQGNSA. The CDR3 consists of 14 residues. Trimming took 1 base from V and 11 from J, leaving 17 bases between them. The CDR3 sequence is CASSLDGAGYEQYF. The CDR3 DNA reads TGTGCCAGCAGCTTAGATGGGGCAGGTTATGAGCAGTACTTC.